This T cell receptor (beta chain) was captured by sequencing in a study of blood T cell repertoires in COVID-19. About the study: There were acute and convalescent COVID-19 samples, and they came from the United States, Italy and Spain. Sources were T cells, B-cell-depleted T cells, or PBMCs; the material itself was cDNA or gDNA.

This clone appeared once. V was clipped by 8 bases and J by 5 bases; unmatched bases: 12. The germline gives CDR1 MNHEY, CDR2 SVGAGI. CDR3 size: 15 residues. Authors' analysis steps: Amplification with reference gene primers provided the estimates of nucleated cell counts. Method: immunoSEQ multiplex PCR; TCRdb's copy keeps in-frame clones and lacks some. V, J and clone size derive from that table, while D and trimming were established from the DNA sequence. The sample lists some 150,000 clones, 75% to 85% seen once, with over 4% in the top ten. The chain uses TRBV6-5 and TRBJ2-5; TRBD2 matches at 9 bases. The source of this sequence is a woman older than 75 with active or convalescent COVID-19. The sequenced sample was peripheral blood. CDR3: CASQPGLAFSETQYF. In nucleotides, the CDR3 is TGTGCCAGCCAGCCGGGACTAGCTTTTTCCGAGACCCAGTACTTC.